These T cell receptor beta chains were read from a single sample in a study of T cell responses to AZD1222 COVID-19 vaccine. Sequencing used immunoSEQ multiplex PCR; TCRdb keeps in-frame clones, though not all of them. The sample yields 90,000 to 150,000 clones, about nine tenths seen once. Sample: peripheral blood, taken on day 0 of AZD1222 vaccination. The receptors derive from an adult in good health. CDR3s include the opening cysteine and the closing phenylalanine or tryptophan. A D gene is named only where the DNA matches it firmly. Clone size is shown for a subset of rows, as once, few, many or a class of expanded clone.

D gene: .; clone size: .; V gene: TRBV15; J gene: TRBJ2-3; CDR3 protein: CATSLTDTQYF; CDR3 DNA: TGTGCCACGAGTCTCACAGATACGCAGTATTTT
D gene: TRBD2; clone size: .; V gene: TRBV4-2; J gene: TRBJ2-7; CDR3 protein: CASSQAVKGLAGKYEQYF; CDR3 DNA: TGTGCCAGCAGCCAAGCGGTCAAGGGACTAGCGGGGAAATACGAGCAGTACTTC
D gene: .; clone size: .; V gene: TRBV6-5; J gene: TRBJ2-2; CDR3 protein: CASSADDWGRELFF; CDR3 DNA: TGTGCCAGTTCCGCAGATGACTGGGGCCGGGAGCTGTTTTTT
D gene: .; clone size: .; V gene: TRBV6-5; J gene: TRBJ1-3; CDR3 protein: CASSYSGGVGNTIYF; CDR3 DNA: TGTGCCAGCAGTTACTCGGGGGGAGTGGGAAACACCATATATTTT
D gene: TRBD1; clone size: .; V gene: TRBV5-1; J gene: TRBJ1-4; CDR3 protein: CASSPDRDKLFF; CDR3 DNA: TGCGCCAGCAGCCCTGACAGGGACAAACTGTTTTTT
D gene: .; clone size: .; V gene: TRBV28; J gene: TRBJ2-7; CDR3 protein: CASSGASYYYEQYF; CDR3 DNA: TGTGCCAGCAGCGGGGCCAGCTACTATTACGAGCAGTACTTC
D gene: .; clone size: .; V gene: TRBV30; J gene: TRBJ1-2; CDR3 protein: CAWSVGFVGYTF; CDR3 DNA: TGTGCCTGGAGTGTAGGGTTCGTAGGCTACACCTTC
D gene: .; clone size: once; V gene: TRBV12-3/TRBV12-4; J gene: TRBJ2-3; CDR3 protein: CASSLGSSGTQYF; CDR3 DNA: TGTGCCAGCAGTTTGGGATCCTCAGGTACGCAGTATTTT
D gene: TRBD2; clone size: .; V gene: TRBV25-1; J gene: TRBJ2-7; CDR3 protein: CASSDESGRGSYEQYF; CDR3 DNA: TGTGCCAGCAGTGACGAAAGCGGGAGGGGGTCCTACGAGCAGTACTTC
D gene: .; clone size: .; V gene: TRBV24-1; J gene: TRBJ2-1; CDR3 protein: CATSGVYEQFF; CDR3 DNA: TGTGCCACCAGCGGGGTTTATGAGCAGTTCTTC
D gene: TRBD1; clone size: .; V gene: TRBV24-1; J gene: TRBJ1-2; CDR3 protein: CATSEQGYGYTF; CDR3 DNA: TGTGCCACCAGTGAACAGGGGTATGGCTACACCTTC
D gene: TRBD1; clone size: .; V gene: TRBV3-1/TRBV3-2; J gene: TRBJ2-6; CDR3 protein: CASSRHLDRGRPGANVLTF; CDR3 DNA: TGTGCCAGCAGCAGACATTTGGACAGGGGGCGTCCTGGGGCCAACGTCCTGACTTTC
D gene: .; clone size: .; V gene: TRBV3-1/TRBV3-2; J gene: TRBJ2-3; CDR3 protein: CASSQRGGSTDTQYF; CDR3 DNA: TGTGCCAGCAGCCAAAGAGGGGGGAGCACAGATACGCAGTATTTT
D gene: TRBD2; clone size: .; V gene: TRBV5-4; J gene: TRBJ2-5; CDR3 protein: CASRPGLAGGETQYF; CDR3 DNA: TGTGCCAGCCGGCCGGGACTAGCGGGAGGAGAGACCCAGTACTTC
D gene: TRBD1; clone size: .; V gene: TRBV18; J gene: TRBJ2-1; CDR3 protein: CASSRTGSNQMNEQFF; CDR3 DNA: TGTGCCAGCTCACGGACAGGGAGCAATCAAATGAATGAGCAGTTCTTC
D gene: .; clone size: once; V gene: TRBV28; J gene: TRBJ1-4; CDR3 protein: CASSWTATNEKLFF; CDR3 DNA: TGTGCCAGCAGTTGGACAGCCACTAATGAAAAACTGTTTTTT
D gene: .; clone size: .; V gene: TRBV13; J gene: TRBJ1-5; CDR3 protein: CASSLEGAGQPQHF; CDR3 DNA: TGTGCCAGCAGCTTAGAAGGGGCAGGACAGCCCCAGCATTTT
D gene: TRBD2; clone size: .; V gene: TRBV4-1; J gene: TRBJ2-7; CDR3 protein: CASSPGGPSSYEQYF; CDR3 DNA: TGCGCCAGCAGCCCGGGAGGTCCGAGCTCCTACGAGCAGTACTTC
D gene: TRBD2; clone size: .; V gene: TRBV5-5; J gene: TRBJ2-7; CDR3 protein: CASSRGGGVEEQYF; CDR3 DNA: TGTGCCAGCAGCCGCGGCGGGGGGGTAGAGGAGCAGTACTTC
D gene: .; clone size: .; V gene: TRBV24-1; J gene: TRBJ2-5; CDR3 protein: CATSDLRTGETQYF; CDR3 DNA: TGTGCCACCAGTGATTTGCGTACGGGAGAGACCCAGTACTTC
D gene: .; clone size: once; V gene: TRBV5-1; J gene: TRBJ1-3; CDR3 protein: CASSISGTPSRNTIYF; CDR3 DNA: TGCGCCAGCAGTATTTCCGGGACCCCGTCGCGAAACACCATATATTTT
D gene: .; clone size: .; V gene: TRBV21-1; J gene: TRBJ2-7; CDR3 protein: CASSNFPNRVQMAVQYF; CDR3 DNA: TGTGCCAGCAGCAATTTCCCCAACCGGGTCCAGATGGCGGTGCAGTACTTC